This TCR beta chain is drawn from a study of blood T cell repertoires in COVID-19. About the research overall: From the United States, Italy and Spain came samples of acute and convalescent COVID-19.

The V gene end was trimmed by 4 bases and the J gene end by 2 bases; junction bases not matched to a gene: 5. Germline values: CDR1 SGHRS, CDR2 YFSETQ. The CDR3 is made up of 15 amino acids. The protocol was immunoSEQ multiplex PCR, while the TCRdb copy is restricted to in-frame clones and leaves out a portion. The top ten hold about 26% of the sample, which has 40,000 to 45,000 clones, around 82% seen once. Sequences were obtained from peripheral blood. This TCR derives from a man aged 80 or over with acute or convalescent COVID-19. V and J are TRBV5-1 and TRBJ1-2; 10 positions match TRBD1. CDR3 DNA: TGCGCCAGCAGCGGCCGGGACAGGGGCAACTATGGCTACACCTTC. Translated, it gives CASSGRDRGNYGYTF.